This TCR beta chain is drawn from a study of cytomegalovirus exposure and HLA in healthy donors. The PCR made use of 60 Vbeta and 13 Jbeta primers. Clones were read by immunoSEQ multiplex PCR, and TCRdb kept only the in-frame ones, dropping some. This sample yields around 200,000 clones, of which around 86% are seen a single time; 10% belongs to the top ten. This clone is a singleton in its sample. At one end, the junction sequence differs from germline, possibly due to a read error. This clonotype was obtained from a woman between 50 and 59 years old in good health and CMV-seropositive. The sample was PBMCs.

This CDR3 reads CATSKGGGTYNEQFF. CDR3 bases: TGTGCCACCAGTAAGGGGGGGGGAACGTACAATGAGCAGTTCTTC. This chain joins TRBV10-3 and TRBJ2-1; D possibly corresponds to TRBD2 (7 bases). CDR1 ENHRY and CDR2 SYGVKD come from the germline V gene. The CDR3 has 15 amino acids.